This is a list of T cell receptor beta chains from one sample in a study of blood T cell repertoires in COVID-19. Profiling relied on immunoSEQ multiplex PCR, and the TCRdb table lists in-frame clones only, not all of them. The profile shows around 420,000 clones, approximately 88% of them singletons. The sequenced sample was PBMCs or T cells enriched from blood (not recorded which). The receptors shown here come from a woman between 40 and 50 years old with acute COVID-19. Both conserved end residues are part of each CDR3.

v_call	j_call	cdr3_aa
TRBV5-1	TRBJ1-3	CASSSGYSGNTIYF
TRBV7-9	TRBJ1-3	CASRPLNRGENTIYF
TRBV6-6	TRBJ1-2	CASRRDSYGYTF
TRBV5-1	TRBJ1-1	CASSFGRGFTEAFF
TRBV5-1	TRBJ2-2	CASSMTGAVSTGELFF
TRBV7-9	TRBJ1-1	CASSLVYRTEAFF
TRBV5-3	TRBJ1-4	CARSYGGRLFLKLFF
TRBV4-1	TRBJ2-5	CASSQEPRGGRETQYF
TRBV10-2	TRBJ2-5	CASRPNRDQETQYF
TRBV30	TRBJ1-5	CAWSVLSNQPQHF
TRBV3-1/TRBV3-2	TRBJ2-3	CASSQPRATDTQYF
TRBV29-1	TRBJ1-2	CSVDAGWDGYTF
TRBV7-9	TRBJ2-3	CASSPGGRNTQYF
TRBV3-1/TRBV3-2	TRBJ2-1	CASSPPRGYNEQFF
TRBV5-5	TRBJ1-3	CASSLASAGGISGNTIYF
TRBV7-8	TRBJ2-7	CASSLESRASYEQYF
TRBV2	TRBJ1-2	CASRRSRGRWSENYGYTF
TRBV12-3/TRBV12-4	TRBJ1-1	CASSLGQGTEAFF
TRBV2	TRBJ1-3	CASSWDRADTIYF
TRBV5-4	TRBJ1-1	CASSTGPYEAFF